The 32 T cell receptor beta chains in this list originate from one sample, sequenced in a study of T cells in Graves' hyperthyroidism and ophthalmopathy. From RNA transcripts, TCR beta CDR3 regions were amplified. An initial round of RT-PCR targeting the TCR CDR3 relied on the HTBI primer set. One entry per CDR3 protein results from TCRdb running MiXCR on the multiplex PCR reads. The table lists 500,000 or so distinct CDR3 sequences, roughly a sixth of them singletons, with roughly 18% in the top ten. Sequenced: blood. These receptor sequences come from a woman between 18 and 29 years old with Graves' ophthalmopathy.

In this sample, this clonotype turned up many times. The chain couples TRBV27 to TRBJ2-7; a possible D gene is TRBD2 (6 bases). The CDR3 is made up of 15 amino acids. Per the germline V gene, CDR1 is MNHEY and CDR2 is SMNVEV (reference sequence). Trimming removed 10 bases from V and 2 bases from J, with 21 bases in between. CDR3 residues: CATTGRERSPYEQYF. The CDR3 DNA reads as TGTGCCACCACTGGACGGGAGAGATCCCCCTACGAGCAGTACTTC.

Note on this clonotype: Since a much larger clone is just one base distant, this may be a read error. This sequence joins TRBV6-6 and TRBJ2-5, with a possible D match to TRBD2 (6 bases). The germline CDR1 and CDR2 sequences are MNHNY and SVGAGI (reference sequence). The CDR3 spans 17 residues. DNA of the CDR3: TGTGCCGGCAGTTACTCGAATGTTGCGGGATACCAAGAGACCCAGTACTTC. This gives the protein CAGSYSNVAGYQETQYF.

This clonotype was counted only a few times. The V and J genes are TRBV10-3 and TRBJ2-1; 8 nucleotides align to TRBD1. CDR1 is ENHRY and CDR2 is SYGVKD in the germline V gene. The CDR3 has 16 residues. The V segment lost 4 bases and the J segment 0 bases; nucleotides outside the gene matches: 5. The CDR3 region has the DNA TGTGCCATCAGTGTCGGACAGGGTACCTCCTACAATGAGCAGTTCTTC. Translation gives CAISVGQGTSYNEQFF.

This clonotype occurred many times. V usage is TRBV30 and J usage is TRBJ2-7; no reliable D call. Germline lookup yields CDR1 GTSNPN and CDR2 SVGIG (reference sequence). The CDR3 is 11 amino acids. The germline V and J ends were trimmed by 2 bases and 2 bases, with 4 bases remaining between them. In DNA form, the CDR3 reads TGTGCCTGGAGTTTAGCCTACGAGCAGTACTTC. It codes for CAWSLAYEQYF.

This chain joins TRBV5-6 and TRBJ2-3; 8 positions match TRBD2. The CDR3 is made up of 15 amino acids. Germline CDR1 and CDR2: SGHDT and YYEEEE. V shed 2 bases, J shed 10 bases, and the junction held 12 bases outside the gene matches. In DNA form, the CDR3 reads TGTGCCAGCAGCTTACCGGCGGGAGGCGCCTCCGCGCAGTATTTT. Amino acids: CASSLPAGGASAQYF.

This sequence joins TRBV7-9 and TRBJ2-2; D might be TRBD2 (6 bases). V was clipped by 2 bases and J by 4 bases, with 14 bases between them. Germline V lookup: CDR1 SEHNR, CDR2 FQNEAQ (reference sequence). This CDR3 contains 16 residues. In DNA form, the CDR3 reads TGTGCCAGCAGCTTAACGAAGCGGGCGGGCACCGGGGAGCTGTTTTTT. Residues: CASSLTKRAGTGELFF.

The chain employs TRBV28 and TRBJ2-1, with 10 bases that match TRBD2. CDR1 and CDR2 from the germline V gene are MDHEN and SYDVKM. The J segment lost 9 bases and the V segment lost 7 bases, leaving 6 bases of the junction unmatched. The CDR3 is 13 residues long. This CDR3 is CASTTSGTGEQFF. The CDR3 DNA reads TGTGCCAGCACCACTAGCGGGACGGGTGAGCAGTTCTTC. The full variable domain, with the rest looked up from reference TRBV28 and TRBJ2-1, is DVKVTQSSRYLVKRTGEKVFLECVQDMDHENMFWYRQDPGLGLRLIYFSYDVKMKEKGDIPEGYSVSREKKERFSLILESASTNQTSMYLCASTTSGTGEQFFGPGTRLTVL.

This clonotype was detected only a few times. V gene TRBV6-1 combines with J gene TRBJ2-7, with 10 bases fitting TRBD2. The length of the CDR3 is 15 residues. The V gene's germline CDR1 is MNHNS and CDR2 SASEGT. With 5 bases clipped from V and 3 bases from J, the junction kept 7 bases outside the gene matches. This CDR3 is CASSSEREGRYEQYF. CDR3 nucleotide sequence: TGTGCCAGCAGTTCAGAGCGGGAGGGCCGCTACGAGCAGTACTTC.

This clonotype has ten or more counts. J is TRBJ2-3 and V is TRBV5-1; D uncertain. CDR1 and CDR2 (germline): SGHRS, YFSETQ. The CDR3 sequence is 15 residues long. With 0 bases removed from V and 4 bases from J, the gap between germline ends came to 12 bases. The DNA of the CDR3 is TGCGCCAGCAGCTTGGATGGGGATAGCTCAGATACGCAGTATTTT. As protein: CASSLDGDSSDTQYF.

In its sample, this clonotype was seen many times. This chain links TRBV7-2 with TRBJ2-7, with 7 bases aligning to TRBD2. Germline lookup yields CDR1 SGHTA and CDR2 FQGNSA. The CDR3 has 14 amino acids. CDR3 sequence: CASGAGVTSYEQYF. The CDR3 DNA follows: TGTGCAAGTGGGGCGGGGGTGACCTCCTACGAGCAGTACTTC. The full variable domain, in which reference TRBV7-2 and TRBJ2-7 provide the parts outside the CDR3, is GAGVSQSPSNKVTEKGKDVELRCDPISGHTALYWYRQSLGQGLEFLIYFQGNSAPDKSGLPSDRFSAERTGGSVSTLTIQRTQQEDSAVYLCASGAGVTSYEQYFGPGTRLTVT.

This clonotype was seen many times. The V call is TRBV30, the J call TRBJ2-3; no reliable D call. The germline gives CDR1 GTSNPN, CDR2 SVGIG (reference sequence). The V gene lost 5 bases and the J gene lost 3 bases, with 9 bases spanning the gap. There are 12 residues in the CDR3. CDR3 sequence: CAWGAQTDTQYF. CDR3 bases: TGTGCCTGGGGTGCGCAGACAGATACGCAGTATTTT.

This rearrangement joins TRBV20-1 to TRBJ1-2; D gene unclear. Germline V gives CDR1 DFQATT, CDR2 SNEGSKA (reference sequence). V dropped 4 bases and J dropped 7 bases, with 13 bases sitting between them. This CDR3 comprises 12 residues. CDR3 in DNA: TGCAGTGCTAACGGGCAGGTCGCTGGCTACACCTTC. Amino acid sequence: CSANGQVAGYTF.

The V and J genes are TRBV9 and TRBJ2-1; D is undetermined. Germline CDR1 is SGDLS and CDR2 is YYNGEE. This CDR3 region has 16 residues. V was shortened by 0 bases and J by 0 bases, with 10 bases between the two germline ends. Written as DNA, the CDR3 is TGTGCCAGCAGCGTAGGATATGAAGTCTCCTACAATGAGCAGTTCTTC. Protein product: CASSVGYEVSYNEQFF.

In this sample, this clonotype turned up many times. This chain's CDR3 is CASRGAGQPQHF. CDR3 coding DNA: TGTGCCAGCCGAGGGGCCGGTCAGCCCCAGCATTTT. This chain links TRBV18 with TRBJ1-5; TRBD1 might be the D (5 bases). The CDR3 spans 12 residues. Germline values: CDR1 KGHSH, CDR2 LQKENI. V lost 8 bases and J lost 6, with 11 bases in between.

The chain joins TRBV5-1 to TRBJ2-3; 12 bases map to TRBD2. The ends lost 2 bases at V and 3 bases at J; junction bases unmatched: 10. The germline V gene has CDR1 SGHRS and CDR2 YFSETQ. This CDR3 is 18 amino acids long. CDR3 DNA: TGCGCCAGCAGCTTAACTGCGACTAGCGGGGGAGGTACAGATACGCAGTATTTT. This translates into CASSLTATSGGGTDTQYF.

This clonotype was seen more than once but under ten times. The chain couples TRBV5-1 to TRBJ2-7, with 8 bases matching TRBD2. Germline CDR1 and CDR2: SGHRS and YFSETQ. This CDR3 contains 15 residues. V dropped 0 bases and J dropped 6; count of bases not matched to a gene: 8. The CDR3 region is CASSLEAGGAGEQYF. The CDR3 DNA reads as TGCGCCAGCAGCTTGGAAGCCGGGGGGGCCGGCGAGCAGTACTTC.

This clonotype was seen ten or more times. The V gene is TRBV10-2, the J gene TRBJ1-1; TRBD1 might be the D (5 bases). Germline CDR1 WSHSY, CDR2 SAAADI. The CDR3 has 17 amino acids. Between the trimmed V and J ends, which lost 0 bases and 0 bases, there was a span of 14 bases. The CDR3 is CASSESVSAGMNTEAFF. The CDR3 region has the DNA TGCGCCAGCAGTGAGTCTGTGTCGGCAGGGATGAACACTGAAGCTTTCTTT.

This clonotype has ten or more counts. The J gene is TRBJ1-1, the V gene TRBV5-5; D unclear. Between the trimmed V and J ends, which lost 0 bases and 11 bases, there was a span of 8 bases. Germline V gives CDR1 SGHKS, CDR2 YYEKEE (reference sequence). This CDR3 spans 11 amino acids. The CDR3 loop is CASSLEGKAFF. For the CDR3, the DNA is TGTGCCAGCAGCTTGGAGGGTAAGGCTTTCTTT.

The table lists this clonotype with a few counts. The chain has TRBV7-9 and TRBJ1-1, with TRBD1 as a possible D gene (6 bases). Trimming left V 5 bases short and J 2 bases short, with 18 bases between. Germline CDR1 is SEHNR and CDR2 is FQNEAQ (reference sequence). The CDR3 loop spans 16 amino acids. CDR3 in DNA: TGTGCCAGCAGCCCCCACCCCGGACAGAGTAACACTGAAGCTTTCTTT. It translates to CASSPHPGQSNTEAFF.

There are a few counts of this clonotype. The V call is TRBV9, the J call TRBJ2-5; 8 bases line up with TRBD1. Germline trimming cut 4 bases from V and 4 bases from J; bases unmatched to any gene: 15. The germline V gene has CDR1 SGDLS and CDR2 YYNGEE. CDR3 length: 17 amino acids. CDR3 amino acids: CASSLSNIGQGGETQYF. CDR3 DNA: TGTGCCAGCAGCCTTTCTAACATTGGACAGGGAGGAGAGACCCAGTACTTC.

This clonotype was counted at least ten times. The CDR3 nucleotides read TGTGCCAGCAGTATGGGTAAGGGCAATCAGCCCCAGCATTTT. Translating it yields CASSMGKGNQPQHF. The V and J genes are TRBV2 and TRBJ1-5; D is unclear. V was pared by 5 bases and J by 2 bases, with 10 bases between. CDR1 SNHLY and CDR2 FYNNEI come from the germline V gene. This CDR3 is built from 14 residues.

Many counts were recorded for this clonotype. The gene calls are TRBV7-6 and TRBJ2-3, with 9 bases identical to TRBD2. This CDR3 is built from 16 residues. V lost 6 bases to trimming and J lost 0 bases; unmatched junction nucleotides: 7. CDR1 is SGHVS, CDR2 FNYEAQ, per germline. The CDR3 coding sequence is TGTGCCAGCAGTTCCGGACTAGCGTTTAGCACAGATACGCAGTATTTT. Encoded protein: CASSSGLAFSTDTQYF.

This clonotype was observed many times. DNA of the CDR3: TGCGCCAGCAGCTGGACCACAGGGGACACTGAAGCTTTCTTT. Amino acid sequence: CASSWTTGDTEAFF. The chain is built from TRBV5-1 and TRBJ1-1, with 7 positions matching TRBD1. Germline CDR1 and CDR2: SGHRS and YFSETQ. J gave up 3 bases and V 3 bases, and 5 bases lay outside the gene matches. The CDR3 runs 14 residues.

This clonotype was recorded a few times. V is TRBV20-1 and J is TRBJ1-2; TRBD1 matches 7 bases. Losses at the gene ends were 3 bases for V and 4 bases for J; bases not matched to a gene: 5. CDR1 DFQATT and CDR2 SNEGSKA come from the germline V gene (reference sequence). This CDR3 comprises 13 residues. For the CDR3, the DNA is TGCAGTGCTAGTTTGCAGGGGGGCTATGGCTACACCTTC. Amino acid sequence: CSASLQGGYGYTF.

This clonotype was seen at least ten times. The CDR3 sequence is CAIGGQGVGYGYTF. The CDR3 DNA follows: TGTGCCATCGGGGGACAGGGGGTAGGCTATGGCTACACCTTC. V and J are TRBV10-3 and TRBJ1-2; 11 positions agree with TRBD1. Germline values: CDR1 ENHRY, CDR2 SYGVKD. The CDR3 runs to 14 residues. Trimming took 8 bases from V and 4 from J; bases not matched to a gene: 6.

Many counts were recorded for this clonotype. This CDR3 reads CAWSIQTGQYYGYTF. CDR3 bases: TGTGCCTGGAGTATACAGACAGGGCAATACTATGGCTACACCTTC. This chain joins TRBV30 and TRBJ1-2, with 7 bases fitting TRBD1. This CDR3 is 15 amino acids long. In germline, CDR1 is GTSNPN, CDR2 SVGIG (reference sequence). V was pared by 2 bases and J by 3 bases, with 9 bases of the junction left unmatched.

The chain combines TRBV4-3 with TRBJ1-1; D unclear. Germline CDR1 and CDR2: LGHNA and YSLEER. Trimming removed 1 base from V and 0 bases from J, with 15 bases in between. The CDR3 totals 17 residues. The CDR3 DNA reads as TGCGCCAGCAGCCAAGGAGGAGGCAGCTCTATGAACACTGAAGCTTTCTTT. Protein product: CASSQGGGSSMNTEAFF.

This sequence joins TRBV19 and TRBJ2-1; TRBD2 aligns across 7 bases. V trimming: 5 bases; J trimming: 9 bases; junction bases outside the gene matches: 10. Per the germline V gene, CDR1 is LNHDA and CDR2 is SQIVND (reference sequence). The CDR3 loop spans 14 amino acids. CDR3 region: CASSLGASGPEQFF. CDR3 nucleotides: TGTGCCAGTAGTTTAGGGGCTAGCGGCCCTGAGCAGTTCTTC.

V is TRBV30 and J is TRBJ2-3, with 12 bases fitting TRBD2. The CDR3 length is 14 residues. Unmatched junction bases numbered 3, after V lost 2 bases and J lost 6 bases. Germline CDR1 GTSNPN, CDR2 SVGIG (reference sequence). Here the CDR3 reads CAWSSSGGGDTQYF. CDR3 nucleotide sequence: TGTGCCTGGAGTTCTAGCGGGGGGGGGGATACGCAGTATTTT. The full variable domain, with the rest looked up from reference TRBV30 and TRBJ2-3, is SQTIHQWPATLVQPVGSPLSLECTVEGTSNPNLYWYRQAAGRGLQLLFYSVGIGQISSEVPQNLSASRPQDRQFILSSKKLLLSDSGFYLCAWSSSGGGDTQYFGPGTRLTVL.

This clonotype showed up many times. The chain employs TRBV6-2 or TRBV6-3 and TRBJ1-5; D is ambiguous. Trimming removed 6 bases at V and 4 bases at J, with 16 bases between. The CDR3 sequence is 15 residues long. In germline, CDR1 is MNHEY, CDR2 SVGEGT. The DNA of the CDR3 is TGTGCCAGCAGCCACAGCCGTGCCCTGAATCAGCCCCAGCATTTT. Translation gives CASSHSRALNQPQHF.

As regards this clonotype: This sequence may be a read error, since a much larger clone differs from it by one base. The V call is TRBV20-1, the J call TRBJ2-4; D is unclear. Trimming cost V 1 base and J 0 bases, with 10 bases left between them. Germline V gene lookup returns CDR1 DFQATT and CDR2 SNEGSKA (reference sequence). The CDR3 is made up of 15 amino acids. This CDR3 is CSARGGFSAKNIQYF. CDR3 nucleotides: TGCAGTGCTAGAGGTGGGTTTTCAGCCAAAAACATTCAGTACTTC.

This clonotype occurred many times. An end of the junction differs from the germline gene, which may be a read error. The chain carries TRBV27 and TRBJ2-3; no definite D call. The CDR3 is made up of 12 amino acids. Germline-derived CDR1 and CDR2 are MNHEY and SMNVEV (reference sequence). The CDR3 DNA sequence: TGTGCCAGCAGCTTATGGGGTGATACGCAGTATTTT. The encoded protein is CASSLWGDTQYF.